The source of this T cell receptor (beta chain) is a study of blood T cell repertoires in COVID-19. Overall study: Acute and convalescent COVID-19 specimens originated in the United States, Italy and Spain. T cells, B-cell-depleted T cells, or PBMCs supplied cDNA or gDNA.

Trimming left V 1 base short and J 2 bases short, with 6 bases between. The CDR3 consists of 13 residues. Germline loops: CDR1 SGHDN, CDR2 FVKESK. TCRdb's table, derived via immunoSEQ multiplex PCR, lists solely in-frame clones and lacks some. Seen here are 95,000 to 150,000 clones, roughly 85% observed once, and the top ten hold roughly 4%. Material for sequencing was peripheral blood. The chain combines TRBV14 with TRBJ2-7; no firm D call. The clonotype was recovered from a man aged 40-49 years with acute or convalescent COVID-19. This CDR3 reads CASSQAVTYEQYF. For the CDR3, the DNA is TGTGCCAGCAGCCAAGCGGTTACCTACGAGCAGTACTTC.